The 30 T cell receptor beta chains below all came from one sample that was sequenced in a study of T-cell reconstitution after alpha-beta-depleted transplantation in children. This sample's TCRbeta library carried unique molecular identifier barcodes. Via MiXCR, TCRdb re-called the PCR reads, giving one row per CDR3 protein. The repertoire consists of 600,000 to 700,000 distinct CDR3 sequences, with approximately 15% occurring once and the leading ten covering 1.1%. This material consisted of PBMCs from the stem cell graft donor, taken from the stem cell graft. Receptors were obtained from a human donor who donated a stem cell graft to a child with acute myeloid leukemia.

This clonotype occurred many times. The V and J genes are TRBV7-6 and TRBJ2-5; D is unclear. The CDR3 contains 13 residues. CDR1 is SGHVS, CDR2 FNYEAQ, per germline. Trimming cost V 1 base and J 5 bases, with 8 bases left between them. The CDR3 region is CASSLEGRETQYF. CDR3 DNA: TGTGCCAGCAGCTTAGAGGGTCGGGAGACCCAGTACTTC. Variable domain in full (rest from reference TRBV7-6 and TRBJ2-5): GAGVSQSPRYKVTKRGQDVALRCDPISGHVSLYWYRQALGQGPEFLTYFNYEAQQDKSGLPNDRFSAERPEGSISTLTIQRTEQRDSAMYRCASSLEGRETQYFGPGTRLLVL.

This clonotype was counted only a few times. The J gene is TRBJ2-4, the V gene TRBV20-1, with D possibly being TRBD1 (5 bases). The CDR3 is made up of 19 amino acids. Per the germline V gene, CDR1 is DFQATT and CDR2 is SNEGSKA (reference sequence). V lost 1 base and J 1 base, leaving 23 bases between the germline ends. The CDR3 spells CSARVWDKGRLSAKNIQYF. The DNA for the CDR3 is TGCAGTGCTAGAGTTTGGGATAAGGGGCGCCTCTCGGCCAAAAACATTCAGTACTTC.

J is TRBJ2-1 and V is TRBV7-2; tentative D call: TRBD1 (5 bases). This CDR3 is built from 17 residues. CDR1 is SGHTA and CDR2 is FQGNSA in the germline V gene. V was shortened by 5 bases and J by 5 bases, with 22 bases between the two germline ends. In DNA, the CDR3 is TGTGCCAGCAGCATCAAATACAGGACCCCGGGCCACAATGAGCAGTTCTTC. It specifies CASSIKYRTPGHNEQFF.

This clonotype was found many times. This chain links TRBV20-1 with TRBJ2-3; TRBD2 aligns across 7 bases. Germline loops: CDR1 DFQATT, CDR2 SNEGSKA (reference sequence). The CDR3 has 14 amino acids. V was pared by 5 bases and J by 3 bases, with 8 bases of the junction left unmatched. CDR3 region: CSARWDGGTDTQYF. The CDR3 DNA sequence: TGCAGTGCTCGATGGGACGGGGGGACAGATACGCAGTATTTT.

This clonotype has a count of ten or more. CDR3 nucleotide sequence: TGTGCCAGCAGTTTAGCCGCAGGATCATTGACTGAAGCTTTCTTT. This gives the protein CASSLAAGSLTEAFF. The rearrangement uses TRBV12-3 or TRBV12-4 and TRBJ1-1, with unresolved D. V was trimmed by 0 bases and J by 5 bases, leaving 13 bases between them. CDR3 length: 15 amino acids.

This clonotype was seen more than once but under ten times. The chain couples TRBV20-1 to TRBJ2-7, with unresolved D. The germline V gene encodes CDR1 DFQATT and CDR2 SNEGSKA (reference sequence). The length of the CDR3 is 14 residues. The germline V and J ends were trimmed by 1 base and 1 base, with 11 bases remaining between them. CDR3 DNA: TGCAGTGCTAGAGGGGAACAGCAATCCTACGAGCAGTACGTC. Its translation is CSARGEQQSYEQYV.

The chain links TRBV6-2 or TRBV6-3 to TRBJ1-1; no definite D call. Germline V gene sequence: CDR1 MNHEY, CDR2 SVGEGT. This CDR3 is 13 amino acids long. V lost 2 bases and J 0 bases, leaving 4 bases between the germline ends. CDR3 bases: TGTGCCAGCAGTTACGCGGTGAACACTGAAGCTTTCTTT. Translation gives CASSYAVNTEAFF.

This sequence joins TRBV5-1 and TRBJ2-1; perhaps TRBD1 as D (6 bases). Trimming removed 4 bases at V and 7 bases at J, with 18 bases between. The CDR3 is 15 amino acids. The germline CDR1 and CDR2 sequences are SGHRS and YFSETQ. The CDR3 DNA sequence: TGCGCCAGCAGCCCATCACCCGGGACAAAAAATGAGCAGTTCTTC. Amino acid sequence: CASSPSPGTKNEQFF. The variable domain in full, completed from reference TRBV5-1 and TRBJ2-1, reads KAGVTQTPRYLIKTRGQQVTLSCSPISGHRSVSWYQQTPGQGLQFLFEYFSETQRNKGNFPGRFSGRQFSNSRSEMNVSTLELGDSALYLCASSPSPGTKNEQFFGPGTRLTVL.

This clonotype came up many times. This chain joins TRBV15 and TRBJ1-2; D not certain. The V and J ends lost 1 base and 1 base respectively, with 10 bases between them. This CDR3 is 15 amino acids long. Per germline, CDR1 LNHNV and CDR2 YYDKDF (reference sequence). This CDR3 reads CATSRGGSLNYGYTF. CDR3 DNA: TGTGCCACCAGCAGAGGAGGCAGTCTTAACTATGGCTACACCTTC.

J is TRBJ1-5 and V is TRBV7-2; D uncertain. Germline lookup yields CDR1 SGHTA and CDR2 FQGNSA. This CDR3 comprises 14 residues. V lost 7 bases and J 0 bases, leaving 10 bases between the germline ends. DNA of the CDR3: TGTGCCAGCACGGCCGAGTATAGCAATCAGCCCCAGCATTTT. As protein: CASTAEYSNQPQHF.

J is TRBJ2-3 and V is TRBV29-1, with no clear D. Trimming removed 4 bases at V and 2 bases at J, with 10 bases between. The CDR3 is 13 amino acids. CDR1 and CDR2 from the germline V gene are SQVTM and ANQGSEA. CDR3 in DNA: TGCAGCGTTGCCGGTCGGTACACAGATACGCAGTATTTT. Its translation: CSVAGRYTDTQYF.

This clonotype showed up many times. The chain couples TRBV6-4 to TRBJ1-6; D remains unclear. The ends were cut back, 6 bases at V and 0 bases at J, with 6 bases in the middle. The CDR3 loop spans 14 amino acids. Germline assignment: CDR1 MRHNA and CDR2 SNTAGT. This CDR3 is CASRQSSYNSPLHF. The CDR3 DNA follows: TGTGCCAGCAGACAGAGCTCCTATAATTCACCCCTCCACTTT.

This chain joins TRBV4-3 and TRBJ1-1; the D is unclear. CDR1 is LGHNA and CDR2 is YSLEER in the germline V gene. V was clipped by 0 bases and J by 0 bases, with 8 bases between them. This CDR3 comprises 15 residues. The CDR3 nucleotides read TGCGCCAGCAGCCAAGATCCCGGGCTGAACACTGAAGCTTTCTTT. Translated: CASSQDPGLNTEAFF.

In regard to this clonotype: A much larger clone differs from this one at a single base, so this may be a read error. The CDR3 is CAISRLAAFASSYEQYV. DNA for the CDR3: TGTGCCATCAGCAGACTAGCGGCATTCGCTTCCTCCTACGAGCAGTACGTC. This chain links TRBV10-3 with TRBJ2-7, with 9 bases matching TRBD2. V gave up 6 bases and J gave up 0 bases; unmatched junction bases: 12. Germline V gives CDR1 ENHRY, CDR2 SYGVKD. The CDR3 is made up of 17 amino acids.

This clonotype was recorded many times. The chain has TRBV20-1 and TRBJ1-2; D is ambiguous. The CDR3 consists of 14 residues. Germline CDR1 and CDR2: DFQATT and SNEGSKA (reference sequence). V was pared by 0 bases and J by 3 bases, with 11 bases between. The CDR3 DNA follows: TGCAGTGCTAGAGATGCTTCCCGAGACTATGGCTACACCTTC. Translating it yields CSARDASRDYGYTF.

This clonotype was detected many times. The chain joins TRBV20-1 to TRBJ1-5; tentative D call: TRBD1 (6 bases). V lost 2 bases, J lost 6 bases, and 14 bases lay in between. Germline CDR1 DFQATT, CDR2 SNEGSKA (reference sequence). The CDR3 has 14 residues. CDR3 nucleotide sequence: TGCAGTGCTAGACCCGGGACAATTAGTCAGCCCCAGCATTTT. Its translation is CSARPGTISQPQHF.

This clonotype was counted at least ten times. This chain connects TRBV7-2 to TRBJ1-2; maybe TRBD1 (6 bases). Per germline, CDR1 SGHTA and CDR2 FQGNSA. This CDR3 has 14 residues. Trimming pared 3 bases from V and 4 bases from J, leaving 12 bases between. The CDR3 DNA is TGTGCCAGCAGCTTTGGTCAGGGGATCTATGGCTACACCTTC. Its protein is CASSFGQGIYGYTF.

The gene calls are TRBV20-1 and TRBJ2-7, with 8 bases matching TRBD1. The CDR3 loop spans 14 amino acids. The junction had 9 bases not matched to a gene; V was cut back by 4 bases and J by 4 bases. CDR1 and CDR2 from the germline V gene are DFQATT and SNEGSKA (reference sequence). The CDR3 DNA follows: TGCAGTGCTATATACCGGGACAGGTTTTACGAGCAGTACTTC. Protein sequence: CSAIYRDRFYEQYF.

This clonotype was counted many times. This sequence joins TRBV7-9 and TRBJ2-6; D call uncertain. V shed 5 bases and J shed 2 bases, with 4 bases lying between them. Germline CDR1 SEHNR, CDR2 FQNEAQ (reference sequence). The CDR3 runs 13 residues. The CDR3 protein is CASSLPGANVLTF. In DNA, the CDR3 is TGTGCCAGCAGCCTACCTGGGGCCAACGTCCTGACTTTC.

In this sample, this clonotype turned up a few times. CDR3 region: CASSPRNGELFF. Written as DNA, the CDR3 is TGTGCCAGCAGCCCCAGGAACGGGGAGCTGTTTTTT. This rearrangement joins TRBV7-9 to TRBJ2-2, with D unresolved. Between the trimmed V and J ends, which lost 5 bases and 7 bases, there was a span of 8 bases. CDR3 length equals 12 residues. Germline CDR1 reads SEHNR; CDR2 reads FQNEAQ (reference sequence). The entire variable domain, with the rest obtained from reference TRBV7-9 and TRBJ2-2, is as follows: DTGVSQNPRHKITKRGQNVTFRCDPISEHNRLYWYRQTLGQGPEFLTYFQNEAQLEKSRLLSDRFSAERPKGSFSTLEIQRTEQGDSAMYLCASSPRNGELFFGEGSRLTVL.

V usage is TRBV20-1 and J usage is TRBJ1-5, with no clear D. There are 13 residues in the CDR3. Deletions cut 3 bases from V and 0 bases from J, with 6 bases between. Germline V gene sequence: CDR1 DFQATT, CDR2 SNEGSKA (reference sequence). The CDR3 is CSASSDSNQPQHF. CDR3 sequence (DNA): TGCAGTGCTAGCAGTGATAGCAATCAGCCCCAGCATTTT.

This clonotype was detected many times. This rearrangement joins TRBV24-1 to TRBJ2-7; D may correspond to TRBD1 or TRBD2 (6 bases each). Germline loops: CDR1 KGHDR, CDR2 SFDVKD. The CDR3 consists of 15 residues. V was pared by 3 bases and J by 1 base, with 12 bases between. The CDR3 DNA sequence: TGTGCCACCAGTGATGGAGGGGGGCAATCCTACGAGCAGTACTTC. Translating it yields CATSDGGGQSYEQYF.

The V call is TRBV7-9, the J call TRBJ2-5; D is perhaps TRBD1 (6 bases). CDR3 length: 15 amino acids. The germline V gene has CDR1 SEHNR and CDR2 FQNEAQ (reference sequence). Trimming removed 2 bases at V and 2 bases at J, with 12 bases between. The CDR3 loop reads CASSLSGQWQETQYF. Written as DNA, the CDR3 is TGTGCCAGCAGCTTATCGGGACAATGGCAAGAGACCCAGTACTTC.

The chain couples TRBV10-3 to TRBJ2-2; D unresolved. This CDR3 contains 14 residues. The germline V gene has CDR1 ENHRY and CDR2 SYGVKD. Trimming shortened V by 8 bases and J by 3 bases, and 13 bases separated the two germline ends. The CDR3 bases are TGTGCCATCGGAAAGAGTGTGGACACCGGGGAGCTGTTTTTT. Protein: CAIGKSVDTGELFF.

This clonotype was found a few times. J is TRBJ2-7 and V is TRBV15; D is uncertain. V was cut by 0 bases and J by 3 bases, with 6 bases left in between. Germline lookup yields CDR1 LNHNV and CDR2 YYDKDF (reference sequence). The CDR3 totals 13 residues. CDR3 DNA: TGTGCCACCAGCAGAGAGGCGCACTACGAGCAGTACTTC. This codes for CATSREAHYEQYF.

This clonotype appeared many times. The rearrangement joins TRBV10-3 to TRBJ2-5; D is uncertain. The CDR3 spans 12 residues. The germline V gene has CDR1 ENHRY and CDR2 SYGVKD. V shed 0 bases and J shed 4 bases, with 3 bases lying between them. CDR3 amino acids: CAISESAETQYF. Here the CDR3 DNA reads TGTGCCATCAGTGAGTCCGCAGAGACCCAGTACTTC.

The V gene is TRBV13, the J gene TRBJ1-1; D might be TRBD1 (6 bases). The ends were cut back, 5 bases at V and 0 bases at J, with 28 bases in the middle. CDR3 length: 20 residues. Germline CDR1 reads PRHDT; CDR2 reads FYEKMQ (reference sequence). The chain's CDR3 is CASSEDSRRERGLMNTEAFF. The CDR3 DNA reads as TGTGCCAGCAGCGAAGACAGCAGAAGAGAGCGGGGGCTTATGAACACTGAAGCTTTCTTT.

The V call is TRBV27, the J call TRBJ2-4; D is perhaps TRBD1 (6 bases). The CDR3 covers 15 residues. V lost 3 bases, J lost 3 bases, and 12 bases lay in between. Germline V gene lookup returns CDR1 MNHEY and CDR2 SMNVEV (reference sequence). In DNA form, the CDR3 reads TGTGCCAGCAGTTTCGTTTCAGGGGTCAAAAACATTCAGTACTTC. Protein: CASSFVSGVKNIQYF.

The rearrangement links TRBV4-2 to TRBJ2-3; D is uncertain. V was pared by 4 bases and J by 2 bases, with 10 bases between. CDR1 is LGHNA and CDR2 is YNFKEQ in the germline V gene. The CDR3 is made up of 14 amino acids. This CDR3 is CASSLFQDTDTQYF. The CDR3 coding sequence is TGTGCCAGCAGCCTTTTCCAAGACACAGATACGCAGTATTTT.

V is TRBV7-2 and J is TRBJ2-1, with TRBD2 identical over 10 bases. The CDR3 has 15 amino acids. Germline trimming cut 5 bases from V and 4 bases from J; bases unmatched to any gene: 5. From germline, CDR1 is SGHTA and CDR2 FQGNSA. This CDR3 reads CASSRGLAEYNEQFF. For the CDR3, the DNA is TGTGCCAGCAGCCGCGGACTAGCGGAATACAATGAGCAGTTCTTC.